The 22 T cell receptor beta chains in this list originate from one sample, sequenced in a study of identifying expanded T cells in peripheral blood. Data came from immunoSEQ multiplex PCR; TCRdb stores just in-frame clones and leaves some out. The profile shows around 120,000 clones, 75% to 90% of them singletons. Sample: blood. The origin of the receptors is a person aged 18-70 years in good health.

The chain is built from TRBV9 and TRBJ1-1; 7 bases are a match to TRBD1. Unmatched junction bases numbered 4, after V lost 7 bases and J lost 1 base. CDR3 length equals 13 residues. CDR1 SGDLS and CDR2 YYNGEE come from the germline V gene. For the CDR3, the DNA is TGTGCCAGCGCGACAGGGCAGAACACTGAAGCTTTCTTT. Protein sequence: CASATGQNTEAFF. The variable domain in full, with the rest retrieved from reference TRBV9 and TRBJ1-1, is DSGVTQTPKHLITATGQRVTLRCSPRSGDLSVYWYQQSLDQGLQFLIQYYNGEERAKGNILERFSAQQFPDLHSELNLSSLELGDSALYFCASATGQNTEAFFGQGTRLTVV.

This chain joins TRBV7-9 and TRBJ1-6, with 10 nucleotides matching TRBD1. The CDR3 runs 19 residues. With 2 bases clipped from V and 1 base from J, the junction kept 8 bases outside the gene matches. In germline, CDR1 is SEHNR, CDR2 FQNEAQ (reference sequence). The CDR3 here is CASSLLTGTGVSYNSPLHF. Written as DNA, the CDR3 is TGTGCCAGCAGCTTATTAACCGGGACAGGGGTGTCCTATAATTCACCCCTCCACTTT.

The V and J genes are TRBV7-3 and TRBJ2-1, with D perhaps matching TRBD2 (7 bases). Germline V gene sequence: CDR1 SGHTA, CDR2 FQGTGA. This CDR3 has 16 amino acids. The ends were cut back, 5 bases at V and 9 bases at J, with 23 bases in the middle. The CDR3 sequence: CASSHLRRGGWVEQFF. The CDR3, as DNA: TGTGCCAGCAGCCACCTCAGAAGGGGGGGCTGGGTTGAGCAGTTCTTC.

The rearrangement links TRBV29-1 to TRBJ2-1, with D perhaps assigned TRBD1 or TRBD2 (5 bases each). The CDR3 has 16 residues. V was pared by 5 bases and J by 7 bases, with 24 bases between. Germline CDR1 and CDR2: SQVTM and ANQGSEA. The CDR3 spells CSVILTQRGSLNEQFF. DNA of the CDR3: TGCAGCGTTATTCTCACTCAGAGGGGTAGTTTGAATGAGCAGTTCTTC.

The chain combines TRBV12-5 with TRBJ2-2; the D is unclear. V was shortened by 3 bases and J by 8 bases, with 7 bases between the two germline ends. The CDR3 loop spans 12 amino acids. Germline V lookup: CDR1 LGHNT, CDR2 FRNRAP. The CDR3: CASGLGRGELFF. The CDR3 nucleotides read TGTGCTAGTGGTTTAGGAAGGGGGGAGCTGTTTTTT.

The rearrangement links TRBV7-2 to TRBJ2-7, with 12 bases lining up with TRBD2. The CDR3 extends over 15 amino acids. Losses at the gene ends were 4 bases for V and 3 bases for J; bases not matched to a gene: 4. CDR1 and CDR2 (germline): SGHTA, FQGNSA. The DNA of the CDR3 is TGTGCCAGCAGCTCAAGGACTAGCGGGGACTACGAGCAGTACTTC. As protein: CASSSRTSGDYEQYF.

The chain couples TRBV30 to TRBJ1-5; D unclear. Trimming stripped 2 bases from V and 4 bases from J, with 21 bases between. CDR3 size: 17 residues. The germline V gene encodes CDR1 GTSNPN and CDR2 SVGIG (reference sequence). CDR3 nucleotide sequence: TGTGCCTGGAGTTCGGCCCGAACCGCTCCACTAAATCAGCCCCAGCATTTT. Its translation is CAWSSARTAPLNQPQHF.

The chain uses TRBV6-5 and TRBJ2-3, with unresolved D. Germline lookup yields CDR1 MNHEY and CDR2 SVGAGI. Trimming pared 2 bases from V and 6 bases from J, leaving 15 bases between. The CDR3 consists of 15 residues. The CDR3 sequence: CASSYNARLMDTQYF. CDR3 DNA sequence: TGTGCCAGCAGTTACAATGCTCGGTTGATGGATACGCAGTATTTT.

The chain employs TRBV14 and TRBJ1-1; D gene uncertain. This CDR3 has 14 residues. Trimming took 1 base from V and 1 from J, leaving 7 bases between them. CDR1 and CDR2 from the germline V gene are SGHDN and FVKESK. The CDR3 loop reads CASSQAVANTEAFF. The CDR3 DNA reads as TGTGCCAGCAGCCAAGCGGTGGCGAACACTGAAGCTTTCTTT.

The chain is built from TRBV7-2 and TRBJ2-7; the D gene is possibly TRBD1 (7 bases). V dropped 1 base and J dropped 0 bases, with 10 bases sitting between them. Germline CDR1 SGHTA, CDR2 FQGNSA. The CDR3 is 15 amino acids. The CDR3 sequence is CASSLGGTASYEQYF. In nucleotides, the CDR3 is TGTGCCAGCAGCTTAGGCGGGACAGCCTCCTACGAGCAGTACTTC.

The chain employs TRBV7-2 and TRBJ1-1; no reliable D call. CDR1 is SGHTA and CDR2 is FQGNSA in the germline V gene. CDR3 length: 13 residues. The V and J ends lost 5 bases and 5 bases respectively, with 12 bases between them. The chain's CDR3 is CASSAGVRTEAFF. The CDR3 region has the DNA TGTGCCAGCAGCGCAGGCGTGAGGACTGAAGCTTTCTTT.

As DNA, the CDR3 is TGTGCCAGCAGCGACGGGACAATCTCCCTCCCTGAAGCTTTCTTT. It is translated as CASSDGTISLPEAFF. The chain links TRBV9 to TRBJ1-1; weak D call: TRBD1 (6 bases). The germline CDR1 and CDR2 sequences are SGDLS and YYNGEE. This CDR3 contains 15 residues. The V end lost 3 bases, the J end lost 6 bases, and 18 bases lay between the germline ends.

The rearrangement links TRBV27 to TRBJ2-7, with TRBD2 as a possible D gene (6 bases). Germline CDR1 MNHEY, CDR2 SMNVEV (reference sequence). V was trimmed by 5 bases and J by 7 bases, leaving 21 bases between them. This CDR3 has 15 amino acids. CDR3 DNA sequence: TGTGCCAGCAGTCCCGATGGGACTCCTACCCGAGAGCAGTACTTC. As protein: CASSPDGTPTREQYF.

The chain uses TRBV7-2 and TRBJ1-2, with no clear D. The CDR3 is made up of 14 amino acids. Trimming stripped 1 base from V and 13 bases from J, with 19 bases between. The germline gives CDR1 SGHTA, CDR2 FQGNSA. CDR3 DNA sequence: TGTGCCAGCAGCTTAGGAGGGTTGCTCTGGGTTCCCACCTTC. Its protein is CASSLGGLLWVPTF.

DNA for the CDR3: TGTGCCAGCAGCTTAGTGTTAGCGGGGGGGCTGAACGAGCAGTACTTC. This encodes CASSLVLAGGLNEQYF. The rearrangement joins TRBV7-2 to TRBJ2-7; 11 bases agree with TRBD2. V lost 1 base and J lost 5; bases outside the gene matches: 7. The CDR3 is 16 amino acids. Per germline, CDR1 SGHTA and CDR2 FQGNSA.

V is TRBV6-1 and J is TRBJ1-2; D may be TRBD1 (5 bases). In germline, CDR1 is MNHNS, CDR2 SASEGT. Between the trimmed V and J ends, which lost 3 bases and 8 bases, there was a span of 16 bases. The CDR3 extends over 14 amino acids. CDR3 protein: CASSEGGAAGGYTF. CDR3 DNA sequence: TGTGCCAGCAGTGAGGGAGGGGCGGCCGGCGGCTACACCTTC.

The rearrangement joins TRBV5-1 to TRBJ1-4; possibly TRBD1 for D (5 bases). The CDR3 spans 15 residues. Germline V CDR1 and CDR2: SGHRS, YFSETQ. V was clipped by 4 bases and J by 0 bases, with 10 bases between them. CDR3 coding DNA: TGCGCCAGCAGCCGAGGGGCGGCAACTAATGAAAAACTGTTTTTT. Translated, it gives CASSRGAATNEKLFF.

The chain couples TRBV5-4 to TRBJ2-7, with TRBD1 as a possible D gene (5 bases). CDR1 is SGHNT, CDR2 YYREEE, per germline (reference sequence). The CDR3 totals 15 residues. V was pared by 7 bases and J by 0 bases, with 17 bases between. CDR3 loop: CASSYGATYSYEQYF. DNA of the CDR3: TGTGCCAGCTCCTATGGGGCCACCTACTCCTACGAGCAGTACTTC.

The chain combines TRBV12-5 with TRBJ1-3, with D possibly being TRBD1 (5 bases). CDR3 length: 16 amino acids. Germline V gene lookup returns CDR1 LGHNT and CDR2 FRNRAP. The V and J ends lost 5 bases and 0 bases respectively, with 14 bases between them. The CDR3 spells CASGQGHHSSGNTIYF. DNA for the CDR3: TGTGCTAGTGGTCAAGGACACCACAGCTCTGGAAACACCATATATTTT.

The gene calls are TRBV25-1 and TRBJ2-5; D is unresolved. Trimming removed 4 bases at V and 9 bases at J, with 21 bases between. This CDR3 has 15 residues. Germline CDR1 MGHDK, CDR2 SYGVNS. The chain's CDR3 is CASSAFARFIGAQYF. The CDR3 coding sequence is TGTGCCAGCAGTGCCTTCGCTCGTTTCATTGGGGCCCAGTACTTC.

The rearrangement uses TRBV28 and TRBJ1-4, with D unresolved. Trimming removed 8 bases from V and 8 bases from J, with 15 bases in between. In germline, CDR1 is MDHEN, CDR2 SYDVKM. The CDR3 loop spans 13 amino acids. CDR3 in amino acids: CASGEVLGEKLFF. The CDR3 bases are TGTGCCAGCGGTGAGGTATTGGGGGAAAAACTGTTTTTT.

The V gene is TRBV2, the J gene TRBJ2-7; 7 bases line up with TRBD2. Germline-derived CDR1 and CDR2 are SNHLY and FYNNEI. The CDR3 length is 12 residues. V trimming: 6 bases; J trimming: 6 bases; junction bases outside the gene matches: 5. The CDR3 loop is CASSRLAPEQYF. The CDR3, as DNA: TGTGCCAGCAGCCGACTAGCTCCCGAGCAGTACTTC. The full variable domain, its missing parts supplied by reference TRBV2 and TRBJ2-7, is EPEVTQTPSHQVTQMGQEVILRCVPISNHLYFYWYRQILGQKVEFLVSFYNNEISEKSEIFDDQFSVERPDGSNFTLKIRSTKLEDSAMYFCASSRLAPEQYFGPGTRLTVT.